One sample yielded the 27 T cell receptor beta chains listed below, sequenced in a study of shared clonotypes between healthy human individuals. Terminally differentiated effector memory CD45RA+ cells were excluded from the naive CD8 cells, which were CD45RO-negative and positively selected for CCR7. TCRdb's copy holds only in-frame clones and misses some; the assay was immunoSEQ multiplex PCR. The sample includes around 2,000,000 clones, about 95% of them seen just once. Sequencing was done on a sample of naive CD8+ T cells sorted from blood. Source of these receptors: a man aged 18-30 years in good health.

CDR3 nucleotide sequence: TGTGCCAGCAGTTTCTTCAGTTCGTACGAGCAGTACTTC. Protein: CASSFFSSYEQYF. The rearrangement links TRBV27 to TRBJ2-7; D is ambiguous. V was shortened by 3 bases and J by 4 bases, with 10 bases between the two germline ends. CDR3 length: 13 amino acids. Germline CDR1 reads MNHEY; CDR2 reads SMNVEV (reference sequence).

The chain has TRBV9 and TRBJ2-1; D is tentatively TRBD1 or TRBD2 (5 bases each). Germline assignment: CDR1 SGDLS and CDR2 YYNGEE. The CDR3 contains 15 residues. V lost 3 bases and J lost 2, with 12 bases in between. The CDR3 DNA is TGTGCCAGCAGCGACCCTAGAGGGGCCTACAATGAGCAGTTCTTC. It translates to CASSDPRGAYNEQFF.

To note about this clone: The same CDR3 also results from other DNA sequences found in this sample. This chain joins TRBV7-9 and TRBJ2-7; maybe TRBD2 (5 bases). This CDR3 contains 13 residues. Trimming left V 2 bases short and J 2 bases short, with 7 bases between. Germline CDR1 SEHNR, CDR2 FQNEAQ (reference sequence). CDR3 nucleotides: TGTGCCAGCAGCTTACCCGGGGCCTACGAGCAGTACTTC. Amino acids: CASSLPGAYEQYF.

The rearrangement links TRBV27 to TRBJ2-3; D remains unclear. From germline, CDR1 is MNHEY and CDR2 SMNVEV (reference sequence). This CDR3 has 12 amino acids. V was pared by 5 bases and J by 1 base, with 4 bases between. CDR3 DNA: TGTGCCAGCAGTACCCGCACAGATACGCAGTATTTT. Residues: CASSTRTDTQYF.

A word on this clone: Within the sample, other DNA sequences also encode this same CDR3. CDR3 loop: CASSPGVSYEQYF. The CDR3 bases are TGTGCCAGCAGCCCGGGGGTCTCCTACGAGCAGTACTTC. The chain employs TRBV7-9 and TRBJ2-7; possibly TRBD2 for D (6 bases). Per germline, CDR1 SEHNR and CDR2 FQNEAQ (reference sequence). This CDR3 spans 13 amino acids. The V and J ends lost 5 bases and 0 bases respectively, with 8 bases between them.

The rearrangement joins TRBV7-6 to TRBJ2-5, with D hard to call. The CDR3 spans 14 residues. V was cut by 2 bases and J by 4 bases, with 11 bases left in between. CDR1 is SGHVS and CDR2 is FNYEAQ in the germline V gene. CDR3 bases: TGTGCCAGCAGCTTAACATACCAAGGAGAGACCCAGTACTTC. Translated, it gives CASSLTYQGETQYF.

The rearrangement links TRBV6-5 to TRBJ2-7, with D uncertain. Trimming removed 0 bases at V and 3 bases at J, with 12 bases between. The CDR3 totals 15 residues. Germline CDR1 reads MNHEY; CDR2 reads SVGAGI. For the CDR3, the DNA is TGTGCCAGCAGTTACTCGAGGACGGTGGGCTACGAGCAGTACTTC. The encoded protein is CASSYSRTVGYEQYF.

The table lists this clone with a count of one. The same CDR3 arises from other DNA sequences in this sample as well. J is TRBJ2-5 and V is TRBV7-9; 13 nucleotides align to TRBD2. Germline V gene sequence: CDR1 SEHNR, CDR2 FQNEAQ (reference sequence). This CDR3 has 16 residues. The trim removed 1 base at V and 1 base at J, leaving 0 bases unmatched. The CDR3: CASSLGLAGGQETQYF. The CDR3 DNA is TGTGCCAGCAGCTTAGGACTAGCGGGGGGCCAAGAGACCCAGTACTTC.

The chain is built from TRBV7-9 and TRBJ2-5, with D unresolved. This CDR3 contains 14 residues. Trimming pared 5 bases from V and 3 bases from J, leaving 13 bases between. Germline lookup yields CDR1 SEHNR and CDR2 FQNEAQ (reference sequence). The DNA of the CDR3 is TGTGCCAGCAGCCCCTGGGCGGCTGAAGAGACCCAGTACTTC. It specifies CASSPWAAEETQYF.

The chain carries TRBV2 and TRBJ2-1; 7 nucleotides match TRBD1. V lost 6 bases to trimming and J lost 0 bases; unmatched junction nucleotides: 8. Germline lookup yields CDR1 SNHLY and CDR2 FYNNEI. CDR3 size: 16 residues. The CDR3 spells CASSRTGTVSYNEQFF. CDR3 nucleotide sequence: TGTGCCAGCAGCCGGACCGGGACAGTCTCCTACAATGAGCAGTTCTTC.

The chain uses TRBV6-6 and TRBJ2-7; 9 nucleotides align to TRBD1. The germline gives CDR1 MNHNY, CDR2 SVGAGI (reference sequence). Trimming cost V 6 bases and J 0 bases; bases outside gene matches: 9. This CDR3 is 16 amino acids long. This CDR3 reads CASRHLRGQGSYEQYF. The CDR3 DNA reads TGTGCCAGCAGACATTTGAGGGGACAGGGCTCCTACGAGCAGTACTTC.

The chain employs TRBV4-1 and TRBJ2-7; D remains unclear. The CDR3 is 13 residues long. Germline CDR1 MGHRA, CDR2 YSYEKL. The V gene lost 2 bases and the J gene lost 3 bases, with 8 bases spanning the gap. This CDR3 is CASSQKANYEQYF. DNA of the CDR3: TGCGCCAGCAGCCAAAAGGCCAACTACGAGCAGTACTTC.

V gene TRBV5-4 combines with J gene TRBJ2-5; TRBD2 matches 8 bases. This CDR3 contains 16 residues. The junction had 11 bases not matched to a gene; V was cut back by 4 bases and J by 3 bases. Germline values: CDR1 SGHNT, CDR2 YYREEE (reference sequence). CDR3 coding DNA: TGTGCCAGCAGCGCGGAAATACTAGCGGATGAAGAGACCCAGTACTTC. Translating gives CASSAEILADEETQYF.

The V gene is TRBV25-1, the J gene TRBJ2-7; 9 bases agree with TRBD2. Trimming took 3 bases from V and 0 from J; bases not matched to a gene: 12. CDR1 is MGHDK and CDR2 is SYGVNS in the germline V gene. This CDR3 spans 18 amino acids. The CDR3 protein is CASSDPFSTSGSSYEQYF. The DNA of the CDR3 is TGTGCCAGCAGTGATCCCTTCTCGACTAGCGGTTCCTCCTACGAGCAGTACTTC.

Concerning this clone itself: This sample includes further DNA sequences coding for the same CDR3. Here the CDR3 reads CASSQEGGSTDTQYF. Written as DNA, the CDR3 is TGCGCCAGCAGCCAAGAAGGCGGGAGCACAGATACGCAGTATTTT. The chain is built from TRBV4-1 and TRBJ2-3, with D tentatively TRBD2 (5 bases). The CDR3 runs 15 residues. Trimming stripped 0 bases from V and 0 bases from J, with 7 bases between. The germline V gene has CDR1 MGHRA and CDR2 YSYEKL.

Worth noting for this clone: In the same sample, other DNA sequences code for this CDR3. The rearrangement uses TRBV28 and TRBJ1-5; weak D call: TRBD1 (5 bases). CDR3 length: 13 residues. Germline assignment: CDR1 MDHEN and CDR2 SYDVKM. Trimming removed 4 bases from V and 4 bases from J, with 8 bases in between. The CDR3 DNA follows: TGTGCCAGCAGTTCCCAGGGTAATCAGCCCCAGCATTTT. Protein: CASSSQGNQPQHF.

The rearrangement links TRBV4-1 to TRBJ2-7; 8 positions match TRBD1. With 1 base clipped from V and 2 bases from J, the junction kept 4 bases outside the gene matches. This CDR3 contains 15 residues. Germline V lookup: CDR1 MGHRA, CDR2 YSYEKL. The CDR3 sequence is CASSQVKQGAYEQYF. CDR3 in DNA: TGCGCCAGCAGCCAAGTTAAACAGGGGGCCTACGAGCAGTACTTC.

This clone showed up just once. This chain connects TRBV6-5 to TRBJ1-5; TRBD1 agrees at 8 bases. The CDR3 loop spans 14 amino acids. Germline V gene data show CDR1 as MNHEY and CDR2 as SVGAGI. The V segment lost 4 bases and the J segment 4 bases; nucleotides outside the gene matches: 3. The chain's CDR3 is CASSSRDRNQPQHF. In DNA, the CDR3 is TGTGCCAGCAGTTCCCGGGACAGGAATCAGCCCCAGCATTTT.

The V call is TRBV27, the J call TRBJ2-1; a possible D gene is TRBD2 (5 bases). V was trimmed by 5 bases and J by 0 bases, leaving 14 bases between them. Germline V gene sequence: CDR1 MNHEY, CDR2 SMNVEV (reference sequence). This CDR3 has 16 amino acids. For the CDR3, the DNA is TGTGCCAGCAGTGCCGCCTCTGAGGGCTCCTACAATGAGCAGTTCTTC. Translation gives CASSAASEGSYNEQFF.

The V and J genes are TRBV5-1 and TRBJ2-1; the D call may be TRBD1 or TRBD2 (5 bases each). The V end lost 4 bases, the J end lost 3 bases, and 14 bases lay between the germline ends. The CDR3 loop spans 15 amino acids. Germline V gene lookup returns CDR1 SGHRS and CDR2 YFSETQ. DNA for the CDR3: TGCGCCAGCAGCCCCCAGGGTGGGAGCTACAATGAGCAGTTCTTC. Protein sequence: CASSPQGGSYNEQFF.

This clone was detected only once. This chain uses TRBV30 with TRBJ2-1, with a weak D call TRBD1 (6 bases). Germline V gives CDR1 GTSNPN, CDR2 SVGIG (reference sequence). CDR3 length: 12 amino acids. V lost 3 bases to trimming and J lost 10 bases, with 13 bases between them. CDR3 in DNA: TGTGCCTGGAGCCCCACAGGGCAAGAGCAGTTCTTC. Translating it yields CAWSPTGQEQFF.

CDR3 in DNA: TGTGCCAGCAGTGCCGTGGGGGCTTACTACAATGAGCAGTTCTTC. Residues: CASSAVGAYYNEQFF. The chain recombines TRBV6-5 with TRBJ2-1; possible D gene TRBD1, 6 bases. The germline V gene encodes CDR1 MNHEY and CDR2 SVGAGI. The CDR3 extends over 15 amino acids. V was pared by 5 bases and J by 3 bases, with 14 bases between.

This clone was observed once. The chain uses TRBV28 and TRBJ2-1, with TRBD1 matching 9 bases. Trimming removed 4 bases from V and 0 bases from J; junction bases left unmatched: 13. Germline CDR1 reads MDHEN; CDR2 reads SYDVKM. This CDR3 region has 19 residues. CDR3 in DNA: TGTGCCAGCAGTTACACCCCGACCGGGACAGGGAGCTCCTACAATGAGCAGTTCTTC. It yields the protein CASSYTPTGTGSSYNEQFF.

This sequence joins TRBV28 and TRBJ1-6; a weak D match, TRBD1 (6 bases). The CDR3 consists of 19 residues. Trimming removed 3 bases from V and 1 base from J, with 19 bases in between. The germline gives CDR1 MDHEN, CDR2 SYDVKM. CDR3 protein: CASSFWGAGDFSYNSPLHF. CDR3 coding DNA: TGTGCCAGCAGTTTTTGGGGGGCAGGGGACTTTTCCTATAATTCACCCCTCCACTTT.

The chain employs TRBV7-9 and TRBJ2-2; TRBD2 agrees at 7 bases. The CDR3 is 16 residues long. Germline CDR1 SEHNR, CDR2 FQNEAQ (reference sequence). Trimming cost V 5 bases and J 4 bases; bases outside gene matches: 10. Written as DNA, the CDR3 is TGTGCCAGCAGCCCTCCCCCCGCGGGGGTCACCGGGGAGCTGTTTTTT. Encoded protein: CASSPPPAGVTGELFF.

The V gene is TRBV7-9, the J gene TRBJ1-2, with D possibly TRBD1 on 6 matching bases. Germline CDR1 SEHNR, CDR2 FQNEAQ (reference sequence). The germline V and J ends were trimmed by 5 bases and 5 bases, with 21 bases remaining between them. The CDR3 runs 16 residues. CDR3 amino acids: CASSPRSGGGWYGYTF. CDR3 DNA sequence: TGTGCCAGCAGCCCCAGGTCGGGGGGGGGCTGGTATGGCTACACCTTC.

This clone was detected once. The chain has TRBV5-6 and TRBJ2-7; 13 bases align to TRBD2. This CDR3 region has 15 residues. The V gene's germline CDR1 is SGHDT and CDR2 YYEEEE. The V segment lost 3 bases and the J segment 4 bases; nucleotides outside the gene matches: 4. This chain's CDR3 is CASSSRLAGGYEQYF. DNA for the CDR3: TGTGCCAGCAGCTCGCGACTAGCGGGAGGATACGAGCAGTACTTC. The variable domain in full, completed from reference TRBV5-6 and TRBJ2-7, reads DAGVTQSPTHLIKTRGQQVTLRCSPKSGHDTVSWYQQALGQGPQFIFQYYEEEERQRGNFPDRFSGHQFPNYSSELNVNALLLGDSALYLCASSSRLAGGYEQYFGPGTRLTVT.